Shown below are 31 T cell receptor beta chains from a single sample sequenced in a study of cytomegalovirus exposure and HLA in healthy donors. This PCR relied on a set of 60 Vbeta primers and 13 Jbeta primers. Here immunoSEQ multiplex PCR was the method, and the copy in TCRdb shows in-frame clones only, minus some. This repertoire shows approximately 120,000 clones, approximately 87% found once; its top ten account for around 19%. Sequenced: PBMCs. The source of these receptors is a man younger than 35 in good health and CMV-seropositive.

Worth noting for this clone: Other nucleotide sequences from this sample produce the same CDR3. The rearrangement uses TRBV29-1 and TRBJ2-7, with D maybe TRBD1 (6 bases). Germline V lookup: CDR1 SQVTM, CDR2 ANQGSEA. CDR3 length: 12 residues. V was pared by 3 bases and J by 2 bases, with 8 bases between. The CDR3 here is CSVEDRPYEQYF. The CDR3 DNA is TGCAGCGTTGAGGACAGACCCTACGAGCAGTACTTC.

CDR3 DNA: TGTGCCAGCAGCTTGGCAAGGGAACAGGGGGTTTCACCCCTCCACTTT. This sequence encodes CASSLAREQGVSPLHF. The chain is built from TRBV5-4 and TRBJ1-6, with TRBD1 matching over 8 bases. This CDR3 has 16 amino acids. Germline CDR1 and CDR2: SGHNT and YYREEE (reference sequence). With 0 bases clipped from V and 9 bases from J, the junction kept 8 bases outside the gene matches.

The CDR3 DNA reads TGTGCCAGCAGTGAAGCCCTGACTAGTGGCGAGACCCAGTACTTC. It codes for CASSEALTSGETQYF. The rearrangement joins TRBV6-1 to TRBJ2-5; D might be TRBD2 (6 bases). The germline gives CDR1 MNHNS, CDR2 SASEGT. The CDR3 runs to 15 residues. Trimming took 0 bases from V and 5 from J, leaving 13 bases between them.

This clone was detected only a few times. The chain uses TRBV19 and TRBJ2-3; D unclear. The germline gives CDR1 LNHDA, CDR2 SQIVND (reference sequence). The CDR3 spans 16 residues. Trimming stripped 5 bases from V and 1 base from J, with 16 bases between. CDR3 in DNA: TGTGCCAGTAGTGTACTACAAGGTTGGGGCACAGATACGCAGTATTTT. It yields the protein CASSVLQGWGTDTQYF.

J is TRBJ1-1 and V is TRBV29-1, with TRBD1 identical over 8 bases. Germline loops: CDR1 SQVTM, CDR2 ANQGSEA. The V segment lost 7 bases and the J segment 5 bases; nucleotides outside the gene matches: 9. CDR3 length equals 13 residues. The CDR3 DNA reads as TGCAGCGCCCACCAGGGGGCGGGTACTGAAGCTTTCTTT. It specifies CSAHQGAGTEAFF. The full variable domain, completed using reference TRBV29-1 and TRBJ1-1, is SAVISQKPSRDICQRGTSLTIQCQVDSQVTMMFWYRQQPGQSLTLIATANQGSEATYESGFVIDKFPISRPNLTFSTLTVSNMSPEDSSIYLCSAHQGAGTEAFFGQGTRLTVV.

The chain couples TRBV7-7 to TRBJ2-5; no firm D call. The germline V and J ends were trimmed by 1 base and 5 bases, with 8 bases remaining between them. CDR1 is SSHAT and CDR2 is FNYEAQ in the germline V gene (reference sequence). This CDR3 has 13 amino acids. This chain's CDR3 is CASSLGVRETQYF. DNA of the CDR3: TGTGCCAGCAGCTTAGGAGTTCGGGAGACCCAGTACTTC.

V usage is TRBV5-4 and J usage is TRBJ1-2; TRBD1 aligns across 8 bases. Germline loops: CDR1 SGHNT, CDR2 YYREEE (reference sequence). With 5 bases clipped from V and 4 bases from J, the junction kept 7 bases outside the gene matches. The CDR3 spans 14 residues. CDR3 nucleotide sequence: TGTGCCAGCAGTTCTTACAGGGGGAGCTATGGCTACACCTTC. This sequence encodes CASSSYRGSYGYTF.

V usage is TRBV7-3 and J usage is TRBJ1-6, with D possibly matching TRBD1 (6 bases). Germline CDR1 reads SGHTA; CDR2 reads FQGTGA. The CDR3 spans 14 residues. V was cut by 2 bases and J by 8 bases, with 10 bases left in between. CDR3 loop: CASSLGGEYSPLHF. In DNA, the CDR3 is TGTGCCAGCAGCTTAGGGGGCGAGTATTCACCCCTCCACTTT.

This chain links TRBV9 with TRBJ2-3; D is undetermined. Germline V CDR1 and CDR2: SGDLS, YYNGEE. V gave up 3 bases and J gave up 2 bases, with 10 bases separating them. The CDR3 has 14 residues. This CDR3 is CASSAQDFTDTQYF. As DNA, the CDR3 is TGTGCCAGCAGCGCTCAGGATTTCACAGATACGCAGTATTTT.

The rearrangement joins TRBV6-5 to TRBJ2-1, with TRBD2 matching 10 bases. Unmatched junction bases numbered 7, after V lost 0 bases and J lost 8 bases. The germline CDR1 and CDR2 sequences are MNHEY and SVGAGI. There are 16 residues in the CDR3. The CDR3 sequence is CASSYSNLAGGYEQFF. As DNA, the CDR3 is TGTGCCAGCAGTTACTCAAACTTAGCGGGGGGCTATGAGCAGTTCTTC.

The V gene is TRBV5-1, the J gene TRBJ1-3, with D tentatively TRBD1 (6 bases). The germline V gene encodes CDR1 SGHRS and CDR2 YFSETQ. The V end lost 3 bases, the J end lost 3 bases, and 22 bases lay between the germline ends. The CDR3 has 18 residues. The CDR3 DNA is TGCGCCAGCAGCTCGGGAAGCCACGTGGGGGCTTATGGAAACACCATATATTTT. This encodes CASSSGSHVGAYGNTIYF.

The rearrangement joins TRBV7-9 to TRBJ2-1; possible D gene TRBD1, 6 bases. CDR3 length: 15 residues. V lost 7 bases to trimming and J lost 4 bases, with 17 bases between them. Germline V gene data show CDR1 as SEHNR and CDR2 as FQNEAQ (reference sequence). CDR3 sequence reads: CASTPATGRYNEQFF. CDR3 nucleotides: TGTGCCAGCACCCCAGCAACAGGGCGATACAATGAGCAGTTCTTC.

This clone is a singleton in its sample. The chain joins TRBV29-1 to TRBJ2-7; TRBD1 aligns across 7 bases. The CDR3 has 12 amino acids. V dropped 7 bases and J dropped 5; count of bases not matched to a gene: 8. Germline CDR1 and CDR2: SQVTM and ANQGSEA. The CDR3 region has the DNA TGCAGCGCCCGGGACAGCAGCCACGAGCAGTACTTC. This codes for CSARDSSHEQYF.

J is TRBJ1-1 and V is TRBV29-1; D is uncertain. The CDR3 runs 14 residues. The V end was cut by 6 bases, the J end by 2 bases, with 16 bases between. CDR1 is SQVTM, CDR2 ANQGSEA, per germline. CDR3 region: CSVILQAVNTEAFF. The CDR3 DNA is TGCAGCGTCATACTCCAGGCAGTTAACACTGAAGCTTTCTTT.

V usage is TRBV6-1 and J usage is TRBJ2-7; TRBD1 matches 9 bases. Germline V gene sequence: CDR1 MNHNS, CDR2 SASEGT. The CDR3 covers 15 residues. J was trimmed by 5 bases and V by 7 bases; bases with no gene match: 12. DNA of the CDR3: TGTGCCAGCATTCTGGACAGGGGTTTCGGGGACGAGCAGTACTTC. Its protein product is CASILDRGFGDEQYF.

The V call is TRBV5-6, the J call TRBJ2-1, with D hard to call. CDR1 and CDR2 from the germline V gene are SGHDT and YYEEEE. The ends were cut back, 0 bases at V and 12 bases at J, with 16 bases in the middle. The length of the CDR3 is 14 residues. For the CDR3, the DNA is TGTGCCAGCAGCTTGGCCTACCTAGTAGATCCGCAGTTCTTC. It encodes CASSLAYLVDPQFF.

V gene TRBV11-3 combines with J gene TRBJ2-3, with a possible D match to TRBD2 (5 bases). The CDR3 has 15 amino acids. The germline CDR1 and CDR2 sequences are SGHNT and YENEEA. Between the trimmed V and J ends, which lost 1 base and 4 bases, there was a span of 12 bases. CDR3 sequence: CASSLGSSRADTQYF. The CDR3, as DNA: TGTGCCAGCAGCTTAGGGTCTAGCCGGGCAGATACGCAGTATTTT.

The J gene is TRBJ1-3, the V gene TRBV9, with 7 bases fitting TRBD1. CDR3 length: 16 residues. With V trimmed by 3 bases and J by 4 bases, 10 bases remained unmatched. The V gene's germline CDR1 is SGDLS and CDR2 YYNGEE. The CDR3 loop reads CASSGDRDRLGNTIYF. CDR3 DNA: TGTGCCAGCAGCGGAGACAGGGATCGGTTAGGAAACACCATATATTTT.

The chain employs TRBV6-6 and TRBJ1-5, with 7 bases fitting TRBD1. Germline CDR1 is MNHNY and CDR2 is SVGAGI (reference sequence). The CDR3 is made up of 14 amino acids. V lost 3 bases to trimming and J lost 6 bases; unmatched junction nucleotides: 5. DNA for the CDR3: TGTGCCAGCAGTTATTCACAGGGGCGTCAGCCCCAGCATTTT. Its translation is CASSYSQGRQPQHF.

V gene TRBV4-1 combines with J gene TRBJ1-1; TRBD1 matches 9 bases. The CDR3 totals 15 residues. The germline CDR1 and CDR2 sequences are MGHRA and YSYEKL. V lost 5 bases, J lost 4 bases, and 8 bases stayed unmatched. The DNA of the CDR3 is TGCGCCAGCAGCTCTTCCGGGACAGGGCGCACTGAAGCTTTCTTT. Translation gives CASSSSGTGRTEAFF.

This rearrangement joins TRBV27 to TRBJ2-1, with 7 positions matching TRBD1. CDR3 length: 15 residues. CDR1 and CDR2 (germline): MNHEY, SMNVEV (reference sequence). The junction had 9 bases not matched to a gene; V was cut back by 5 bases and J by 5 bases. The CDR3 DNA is TGTGCCAGCAGTGAAGACAGGGTAATACACAATGAGCAGTTCTTC. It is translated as CASSEDRVIHNEQFF.

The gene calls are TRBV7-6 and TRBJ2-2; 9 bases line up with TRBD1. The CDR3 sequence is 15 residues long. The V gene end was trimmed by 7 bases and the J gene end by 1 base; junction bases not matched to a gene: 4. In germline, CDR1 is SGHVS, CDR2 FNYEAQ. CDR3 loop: CASNPGQGNTGELFF. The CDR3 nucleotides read TGTGCCAGCAACCCGGGACAGGGGAACACCGGGGAGCTGTTTTTT. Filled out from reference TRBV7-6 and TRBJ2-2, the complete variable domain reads GAGVSQSPRYKVTKRGQDVALRCDPISGHVSLYWYRQALGQGPEFLTYFNYEAQQDKSGLPNDRFSAERPEGSISTLTIQRTEQRDSAMYRCASNPGQGNTGELFFGEGSRLTVL.

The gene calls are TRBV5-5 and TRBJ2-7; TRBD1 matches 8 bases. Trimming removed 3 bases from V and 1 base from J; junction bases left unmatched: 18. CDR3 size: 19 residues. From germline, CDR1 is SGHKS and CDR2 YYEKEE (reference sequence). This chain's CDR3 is CASSSPGDRNSRKSYEQYF. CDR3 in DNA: TGTGCCAGCAGCTCCCCCGGGGACAGGAATTCTCGTAAATCCTACGAGCAGTACTTC.

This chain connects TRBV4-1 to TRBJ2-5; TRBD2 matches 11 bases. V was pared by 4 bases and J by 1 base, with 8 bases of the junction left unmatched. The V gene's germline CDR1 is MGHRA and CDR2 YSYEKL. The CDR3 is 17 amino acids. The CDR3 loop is CASSREQLAGGQETQYF. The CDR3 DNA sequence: TGCGCCAGCAGCCGCGAACAGCTAGCGGGGGGCCAAGAGACCCAGTACTTC.

CDR3 sequence: CASSYSWTANTEAFF. The CDR3 nucleotides read TGTGCCAGCAGTTACTCGTGGACAGCGAACACTGAAGCTTTCTTT. The chain carries TRBV6-5 and TRBJ1-1; a possible D gene is TRBD1 (6 bases). In germline, CDR1 is MNHEY, CDR2 SVGAGI. The ends were cut back, 0 bases at V and 1 base at J, with 9 bases in the middle. The CDR3 loop spans 15 amino acids.

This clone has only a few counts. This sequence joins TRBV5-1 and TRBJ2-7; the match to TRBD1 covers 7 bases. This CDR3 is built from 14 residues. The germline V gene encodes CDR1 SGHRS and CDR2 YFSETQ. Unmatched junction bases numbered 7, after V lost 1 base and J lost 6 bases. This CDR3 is CASSLTGQAREQYF. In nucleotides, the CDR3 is TGCGCCAGCAGCTTGACAGGACAGGCACGCGAGCAGTACTTC.

The CDR3 bases are TGTGCCAGCAGCTTCGACAGGGGTGGCGAGCAGTACTTC. Its translation: CASSFDRGGEQYF. J is TRBJ2-7 and V is TRBV11-3; 8 nucleotides match TRBD1. The germline V gene encodes CDR1 SGHNT and CDR2 YENEEA. The length of the CDR3 is 13 residues. V trimming: 3 bases; J trimming: 6 bases; junction bases outside the gene matches: 4.

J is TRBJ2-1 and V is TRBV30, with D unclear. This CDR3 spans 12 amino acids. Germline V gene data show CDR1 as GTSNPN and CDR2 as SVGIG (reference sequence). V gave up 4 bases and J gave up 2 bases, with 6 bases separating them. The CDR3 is CAWTPAYNEQFF. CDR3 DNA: TGTGCCTGGACTCCAGCCTACAATGAGCAGTTCTTC.

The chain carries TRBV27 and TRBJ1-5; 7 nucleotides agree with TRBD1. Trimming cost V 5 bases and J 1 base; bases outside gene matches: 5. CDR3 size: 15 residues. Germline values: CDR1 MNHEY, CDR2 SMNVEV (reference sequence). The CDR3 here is CASSPGTESNQPQHF. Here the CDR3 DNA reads TGTGCCAGCAGTCCCGGGACAGAGAGCAATCAGCCCCAGCATTTT.

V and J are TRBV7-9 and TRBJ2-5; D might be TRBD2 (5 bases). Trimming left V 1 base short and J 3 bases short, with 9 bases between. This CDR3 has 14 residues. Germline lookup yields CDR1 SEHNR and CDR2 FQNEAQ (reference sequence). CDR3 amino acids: CASSLEYGKETQYF. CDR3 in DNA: TGTGCCAGCAGCTTAGAGTACGGGAAAGAGACCCAGTACTTC.

As DNA, the CDR3 is TGTGCCAGCAGCCCCAGCGGGCCGTCAAGTGGCTACACCTTC. It codes for CASSPSGPSSGYTF. The V gene is TRBV4-2, the J gene TRBJ1-2; D is undetermined. The CDR3 extends over 14 amino acids. Deletions cut 4 bases from V and 7 bases from J, with 16 bases between. Germline assignment: CDR1 LGHNA and CDR2 YNFKEQ.